The 27 T cell receptor beta chains in this list originate from one sample, sequenced in a study of blood T cell repertoires in COVID-19. The table came from immunoSEQ multiplex PCR; TCRdb's copy has only in-frame clones and leaves some out. The data show 200,000 or so clones, around 86% seen once. Material: peripheral blood. These receptor sequences come from a man in his forties or fifties with acute or convalescent COVID-19.

The table lists this clone with a few counts. J is TRBJ1-2 and V is TRBV12-3 or TRBV12-4; 7 bases are a match to TRBD1. After removal of 5 bases from V and 4 bases from J, the junction contained 4 bases not matched to a gene. CDR3 length: 13 amino acids. As DNA, the CDR3 is TGTGCCAGCAGTATGGGACAGTCCTATGGCTACACCTTC. This codes for CASSMGQSYGYTF.

The rearrangement links TRBV2 to TRBJ2-7; 7 nucleotides agree with TRBD1. Germline CDR1 and CDR2: SNHLY and FYNNEI. This CDR3 is built from 15 residues. V shed 2 bases and J 3 bases; nucleotides not matched to a gene: 7. In nucleotides, the CDR3 is TGTGCCAGCAGTGAAAGGAGACAGGGTGTCTACGAGCAGTACTTC. This translates into CASSERRQGVYEQYF.

The rearrangement joins TRBV3-1 (or the pseudogene TRBV3-2) to TRBJ1-2, with a tentative D call TRBD1 (5 bases). The CDR3 has 13 residues. Per the germline V gene, CDR1 is LGHDT and CDR2 is YNNKEL (reference sequence). V gave up 0 bases and J gave up 4 bases, with 6 bases separating them. The CDR3 spells CASSQEQVYGYTF. CDR3 DNA sequence: TGTGCCAGCAGCCAAGAACAGGTCTATGGCTACACCTTC.

This chain connects TRBV11-3 to TRBJ2-3, with 7 bases aligning to TRBD2. This CDR3 spans 16 amino acids. V lost 5 bases to trimming and J lost 3 bases; unmatched junction nucleotides: 11. Germline lookup yields CDR1 SGHNT and CDR2 YENEEA. CDR3: CASSRGSSGVTDTQYF. The CDR3 DNA reads as TGTGCCAGCAGCCGAGGGTCAAGCGGGGTAACAGATACGCAGTATTTT.

V is TRBV3-1 (or the pseudogene TRBV3-2) and J is TRBJ2-1; the D gene is possibly TRBD2 (5 bases). The CDR3 contains 15 residues. Germline CDR1 LGHDT, CDR2 YNNKEL (reference sequence). V lost 0 bases, J lost 2 bases, and 8 bases lay in between. DNA of the CDR3: TGTGCCAGCAGCCAAGACACGGGAACCTACAATGAGCAGTTCTTC. Encoded protein: CASSQDTGTYNEQFF.

V is TRBV4-1 and J is TRBJ2-3; no clear D gene. Germline V gene lookup returns CDR1 MGHRA and CDR2 YSYEKL. Trimming took off 2 bases at V and 4 bases at J, with 4 bases between the two ends. The CDR3 loop spans 12 amino acids. In DNA form, the CDR3 reads TGCGCCAGCAGCCAAATAGCAGATACGCAGTATTTT. This translates into CASSQIADTQYF.

The rearrangement uses TRBV7-9 and TRBJ2-6; D remains unclear. The germline V gene encodes CDR1 SEHNR and CDR2 FQNEAQ (reference sequence). V was cut by 2 bases and J by 0 bases, with 8 bases left in between. This CDR3 region has 16 residues. CDR3 in DNA: TGTGCCAGCAGCTTACTTATCCTCTCTGGGGCCAACGTCCTGACTTTC. Its protein product is CASSLLILSGANVLTF.

The rearrangement links TRBV3-1 (or the pseudogene TRBV3-2) to TRBJ1-1, with 7 bases that match TRBD1. Germline lookup yields CDR1 LGHDT and CDR2 YNNKEL (reference sequence). Unmatched junction bases numbered 2, after V lost 5 bases and J lost 8 bases. The CDR3 covers 11 residues. CDR3 in DNA: TGTGCCAGCAGCTCGGGACAGGAAGCTTTCTTT. This encodes CASSSGQEAFF.

The gene calls are TRBV6-1 and TRBJ2-1; 9 bases match TRBD2. Germline trimming cut 1 base from V and 10 bases from J; bases unmatched to any gene: 11. CDR3 length: 16 residues. Germline CDR1 is MNHNS and CDR2 is SASEGT. The CDR3 spells CASSEVVISGGGEQFF. The DNA of the CDR3 is TGTGCCAGCAGTGAAGTCGTCATTAGCGGGGGCGGGGAGCAGTTCTTC.

V and J are TRBV4-1 and TRBJ1-1; D call uncertain. This CDR3 spans 16 amino acids. Trimming cost V 3 bases and J 3 bases, with 17 bases left between them. Looked up from germline, CDR1 is MGHRA and CDR2 is YSYEKL. CDR3 residues: CASSQFLVEFDTEAFF. As DNA, the CDR3 is TGCGCCAGCAGCCAGTTCCTGGTCGAGTTCGACACTGAAGCTTTCTTT.

The chain uses TRBV6-5 and TRBJ1-5; 7 bases line up with TRBD1. Germline-derived CDR1 and CDR2 are MNHEY and SVGAGI. The CDR3 runs to 13 residues. Losses at the gene ends were 6 bases for V and 5 bases for J; bases not matched to a gene: 4. The CDR3 loop is CASRLTGDQPQHF. CDR3 DNA sequence: TGTGCCAGCAGATTAACAGGGGATCAGCCCCAGCATTTT.

This rearrangement joins TRBV19 to TRBJ2-5, with 9 nucleotides matching TRBD2. The CDR3 consists of 14 residues. Trimming removed 5 bases from V and 4 bases from J; junction bases left unmatched: 5. The germline V gene encodes CDR1 LNHDA and CDR2 SQIVND (reference sequence). The CDR3 coding sequence is TGTGCCAGTAGTCTCTATAGCGGGGGAGAGACCCAGTACTTC. It is translated as CASSLYSGGETQYF.

The V call is TRBV18, the J call TRBJ1-1; unclear D gene. The CDR3 sequence is 14 residues long. CDR1 is KGHSH and CDR2 is LQKENI in the germline V gene. The V and J ends lost 3 bases and 4 bases respectively, with 12 bases between them. This chain's CDR3 is CASSPAPRVTEAFF. The CDR3, as DNA: TGTGCCAGCTCACCTGCCCCCCGGGTCACTGAAGCTTTCTTT.

CDR3 DNA sequence: TGTGCCAGCAGCCCGATTGACCCTGGCACTACCTACGAGCAGTACTTC. This encodes CASSPIDPGTTYEQYF. This chain links TRBV5-4 with TRBJ2-7; D is undetermined. V was pared by 4 bases and J by 2 bases, with 19 bases between. Germline CDR1 and CDR2: SGHNT and YYREEE (reference sequence). The CDR3 length is 16 residues.

This rearrangement joins TRBV11-2 to TRBJ2-3, with 7 positions matching TRBD1. V trimming: 1 base; J trimming: 1 base; junction bases outside the gene matches: 5. Germline values: CDR1 SGHAT, CDR2 FQNNGV. This CDR3 has 16 residues. DNA for the CDR3: TGTGCCAGCAGCTTAGTTTTCGGACAGGGCACAGATACGCAGTATTTT. It translates to CASSLVFGQGTDTQYF. The whole variable domain, filled in from reference TRBV11-2 and TRBJ2-3, reads EAGVAQSPRYKIIEKRQSVAFWCNPISGHATLYWYQQILGQGPKLLIQFQNNGVVDDSQLPKDRFSAERLKGVDSTLKIQPAKLEDSAVYLCASSLVFGQGTDTQYFGPGTRLTVL.

The chain links TRBV18 to TRBJ1-1; D is possibly TRBD1 (5 bases). CDR1 and CDR2 from the germline V gene are KGHSH and LQKENI. With 1 base removed from V and 2 bases from J, the gap between germline ends came to 14 bases. The CDR3 is made up of 16 amino acids. CDR3 loop: CASSPLSPGQNTEAFF. CDR3 nucleotide sequence: TGTGCCAGCTCACCACTGTCTCCAGGGCAAAACACTGAAGCTTTCTTT.

V and J are TRBV5-4 and TRBJ1-1, with D tentatively TRBD1 (5 bases). This CDR3 contains 14 residues. The V gene's germline CDR1 is SGHNT and CDR2 YYREEE (reference sequence). Trimming took 4 bases from V and 1 from J, leaving 11 bases between them. This CDR3 reads CASSAITGNTEAFF. CDR3 DNA sequence: TGTGCCAGCAGCGCTATAACAGGGAACACTGAAGCTTTCTTT.

The chain combines TRBV7-9 with TRBJ2-7; 9 bases agree with TRBD1. CDR3 size: 12 residues. Per germline, CDR1 SEHNR and CDR2 FQNEAQ (reference sequence). V gave up 5 bases and J gave up 6 bases; unmatched junction bases: 2. The CDR3: CASSMTGGEQYF. As DNA, the CDR3 is TGTGCCAGCAGCATGACAGGGGGCGAGCAGTACTTC.

The chain uses TRBV5-6 and TRBJ1-2; unclear D gene. V was cut by 1 base and J by 7 bases, with 14 bases left in between. Germline V gene data show CDR1 as SGHDT and CDR2 as YYEEEE. The CDR3 spans 14 residues. The CDR3 DNA sequence: TGTGCCAGCAGCTTGAGATCGGGTCCGGGTGGCTACACCTTC. It yields the protein CASSLRSGPGGYTF.

The CDR3: CASSESGTTAGELFF. The CDR3 coding sequence is TGCGCCAGCAGTGAGTCAGGGACAACCGCCGGGGAGCTGTTTTTT. V usage is TRBV10-1 and J usage is TRBJ2-2, with D possibly being TRBD1 (6 bases). The ends were cut back, 0 bases at V and 6 bases at J, with 11 bases in the middle. Per the germline V gene, CDR1 is WNHNN and CDR2 is SYGVQD (reference sequence). The CDR3 contains 15 residues.

The chain employs TRBV27 and TRBJ1-1, with 7 positions matching TRBD1. The germline V gene encodes CDR1 MNHEY and CDR2 SMNVEV (reference sequence). This CDR3 is 13 amino acids long. The junction had 7 bases not matched to a gene; V was cut back by 8 bases and J by 4 bases. CDR3 protein: CASEEHRGTEAFF. The DNA of the CDR3 is TGTGCCAGCGAAGAGCACAGGGGCACTGAAGCTTTCTTT.

The chain uses TRBV30 and TRBJ1-5; 8 nucleotides line up with TRBD1. The CDR3 sequence is 14 residues long. V lost 3 bases, J lost 6 bases, and 7 bases stayed unmatched. Germline CDR1 GTSNPN, CDR2 SVGIG (reference sequence). CDR3 amino acids: CAWSGQGDRQPQHF. DNA of the CDR3: TGTGCCTGGAGCGGACAGGGCGACCGTCAGCCCCAGCATTTT.

The chain is built from TRBV12-5 and TRBJ1-5, with D perhaps TRBD1 (5 bases). V lost 6 bases and J 6 bases, leaving 12 bases between the germline ends. The length of the CDR3 is 13 residues. The germline V gene has CDR1 LGHNT and CDR2 FRNRAP. This CDR3 is CASGPGRGQPQHF. The CDR3 nucleotides read TGTGCTAGTGGCCCCGGTAGGGGTCAGCCCCAGCATTTT.

V usage is TRBV19 and J usage is TRBJ1-2; maybe TRBD1 (5 bases). The CDR3 runs 17 residues. Germline V gene sequence: CDR1 LNHDA, CDR2 SQIVND (reference sequence). V lost 6 bases to trimming and J lost 8 bases, with 28 bases between them. CDR3 DNA: TGTGCCAGTAGCCACTGGGTAGGGGCCGCACAACTTCAGGGCTACACCTTC. Encoded protein: CASSHWVGAAQLQGYTF.

The gene calls are TRBV10-1 and TRBJ2-7, with 9 bases that match TRBD1. Trimming at V came to 4 bases and at J to 2 bases, leaving 0 bases not matched to a gene. The CDR3 has 13 amino acids. CDR1 is WNHNN, CDR2 SYGVQD, per germline (reference sequence). This CDR3 is CASSGQGAYEQYF. DNA for the CDR3: TGCGCCAGCAGTGGACAGGGGGCCTACGAGCAGTACTTC.

The chain uses TRBV27 and TRBJ2-3; unclear D gene. This CDR3 spans 15 amino acids. In germline, CDR1 is MNHEY, CDR2 SMNVEV (reference sequence). V was clipped by 0 bases and J by 5 bases, with 12 bases between them. Here the CDR3 reads CASSLSQTSGDTQYF. DNA of the CDR3: TGTGCCAGCAGTTTATCCCAGACCTCAGGAGATACGCAGTATTTT.

The chain carries TRBV4-1 and TRBJ1-1; weak D call: TRBD1 (5 bases). Germline V CDR1 and CDR2: MGHRA, YSYEKL. The CDR3 is made up of 15 amino acids. Deletions cut 6 bases from V and 0 bases from J, with 14 bases between. The CDR3 nucleotides read TGCGCCAGCAGTCGAATGACAGAGATGAACACTGAAGCTTTCTTT. Its protein product is CASSRMTEMNTEAFF.